What follows are 23 T cell receptor beta chains derived from one specimen sequenced in a study of beta chain features in type 1 diabetes. Study-level results: The study found moderately but significantly shorter TCRB CDR3s in all four CD4+ subsets of Type 1 diabetes patients.

cDNA synthesis used the whole RNA isolate, giving expressed TCRB sequences. Profiled with immunoSEQ multiplex PCR; TCRdb holds only in-frame clones, not every one. Of 250,000 or so clones listed, approximately 14% are singletons. No antigen is known for these receptors. Input material: naive CD4+ T cells from blood. All receptors derive from a man aged 25-40 years with type 1 diabetes.

This clone has just one count. The gene calls are TRBV11-2 and TRBJ2-3, with 7 bases identical to TRBD2. This CDR3 is 15 amino acids long. CDR1 and CDR2 from the germline V gene are SGHAT and FQNNGV. V shed 6 bases, J shed 4 bases, and the junction held 10 bases outside the gene matches. The CDR3, as DNA: TGTGCCAGCAGGCGTCGGGCTAGCGGCCCAGATACGCAGTATTTT. Encoded protein: CASRRRASGPDTQYF.

This chain uses TRBV11-2 with TRBJ2-2, with a weak D call TRBD2 (5 bases). Germline CDR1 is SGHAT and CDR2 is FQNNGV. The CDR3 length is 14 residues. Trimming pared 1 base from V and 2 bases from J, leaving 5 bases between. In nucleotides, the CDR3 is TGTGCCAGCAGCTTAGGACTAAACACCGGGGAGCTGTTTTTT. The encoded protein is CASSLGLNTGELFF.

The V call is TRBV5-1, the J call TRBJ2-7, with D possibly matching TRBD1 (6 bases). The CDR3 runs 14 residues. Per germline, CDR1 SGHRS and CDR2 YFSETQ. Trimming left V 0 bases short and J 6 bases short, with 13 bases between. The CDR3 nucleotides read TGCGCCAGCAGCTTGGCAACAGGGACGGGCGAGCAGTACTTC. The encoded protein is CASSLATGTGEQYF.

The chain employs TRBV9 and TRBJ2-2; TRBD1 matches at 7 bases. Per the germline V gene, CDR1 is SGDLS and CDR2 is YYNGEE. J gave up 5 bases and V 2 bases, and 6 bases lay outside the gene matches. The CDR3 length is 15 residues. CDR3 in amino acids: CASSVTGHHTGELFF. The CDR3 DNA reads as TGTGCCAGCAGCGTGACAGGGCATCATACCGGGGAGCTGTTTTTT. Full variable domain (rest looked up from reference TRBV9 and TRBJ2-2): DSGVTQTPKHLITATGQRVTLRCSPRSGDLSVYWYQQSLDQGLQFLIQYYNGEERAKGNILERFSAQQFPDLHSELNLSSLELGDSALYFCASSVTGHHTGELFFGEGSRLTVL.

This clone occurred a few times. CDR3 coding DNA: TGTGCCTGGAGTGTACGCTTGGGCGAAAAACTGTTTTTT. This translates into CAWSVRLGEKLFF. The chain employs TRBV30 and TRBJ1-4; no clear D. The V gene's germline CDR1 is GTSNPN and CDR2 SVGIG (reference sequence). This CDR3 has 13 amino acids. V was cut by 0 bases and J by 8 bases, with 10 bases left in between.

This sequence joins TRBV30 and TRBJ1-5; 9 bases match TRBD1. Losses at the gene ends were 5 bases for V and 9 bases for J; bases not matched to a gene: 11. The CDR3 runs 14 residues. CDR1 and CDR2 (germline): GTSNPN, SVGIG (reference sequence). The CDR3 protein is CAWSTGGGSGPQHF. CDR3 nucleotide sequence: TGTGCCTGGTCGACAGGGGGTGGATCAGGGCCCCAGCATTTT.

The V call is TRBV7-8, the J call TRBJ2-5; 11 positions match TRBD2. Trimming took 0 bases from V and 7 from J; bases not matched to a gene: 10. The CDR3 runs to 17 residues. The germline CDR1 and CDR2 sequences are SGHVS and FQNEAQ. CDR3 in amino acids: CASSLALAGGTPGTQYF. The CDR3 bases are TGTGCCAGCAGCTTAGCCCTAGCGGGGGGCACGCCTGGGACCCAGTACTTC.

In this sample, this clone turned up a few times. The chain couples TRBV11-3 to TRBJ2-6; D call uncertain. This CDR3 comprises 14 residues. V was pared by 5 bases and J by 3 bases, with 8 bases between. From germline, CDR1 is SGHNT and CDR2 YENEEA. The CDR3 DNA is TGTGCCAGCAGCCCATTTAGTGGGGCCAACGTCCTGACTTTC. Translating gives CASSPFSGANVLTF.

The chain carries TRBV18 and TRBJ2-3; TRBD2 might be the D (5 bases). Germline assignment: CDR1 KGHSH and CDR2 LQKENI. With 0 bases removed from V and 2 bases from J, the gap between germline ends came to 12 bases. The CDR3 runs to 16 residues. In nucleotides, the CDR3 is TGTGCCAGCTCACCACCTTCGGGGAAACACACAGATACGCAGTATTTT. Amino acid sequence: CASSPPSGKHTDTQYF.

The V and J genes are TRBV15 and TRBJ2-7; 7 bases line up with TRBD1. The junction had 5 bases not matched to a gene; V was cut back by 0 bases and J by 3 bases. CDR3 length: 15 amino acids. The V gene's germline CDR1 is LNHNV and CDR2 YYDKDF (reference sequence). CDR3 residues: CATSRETGASYEQYF. CDR3 DNA sequence: TGTGCCACCAGCAGAGAAACAGGGGCGAGCTACGAGCAGTACTTC.

J is TRBJ2-1 and V is TRBV10-1; D possibly corresponds to TRBD1 (6 bases). There are 13 residues in the CDR3. CDR1 is WNHNN and CDR2 is SYGVQD in the germline V gene (reference sequence). The germline V and J ends were trimmed by 0 bases and 12 bases, with 12 bases remaining between them. The CDR3 DNA reads TGCGCCAGCAGTGAGTCTACAGGGCCGGCGCAGTTCTTC. It specifies CASSESTGPAQFF.

In the case of this clone: Other DNA sequences from this sample encode an identical CDR3 as well. The chain uses TRBV7-2 and TRBJ2-3; D is perhaps TRBD2 (6 bases). Germline CDR1 SGHTA, CDR2 FQGNSA. This CDR3 comprises 14 residues. The V and J ends lost 5 bases and 0 bases respectively, with 9 bases between them. The chain's CDR3 is CASSLSGSTDTQYF. CDR3 DNA: TGTGCCAGCAGCCTTAGCGGAAGCACAGATACGCAGTATTTT.

This clone was counted between two and nine times. The sample has other DNA sequences that encode this CDR3 too. The chain joins TRBV19 to TRBJ1-2; no definite D call. V lost 6 bases, J lost 0 bases, and 5 bases lay in between. Germline-derived CDR1 and CDR2 are LNHDA and SQIVND (reference sequence). The CDR3 has 12 amino acids. The CDR3 coding sequence is TGTGCCAGTAGGACTGCTAACTATGGCTACACCTTC. It translates to CASRTANYGYTF.

The chain is built from TRBV18 and TRBJ2-7; TRBD2 is a possible D gene (6 bases). Germline V gene data show CDR1 as KGHSH and CDR2 as LQKENI. The CDR3 runs to 14 residues. V lost 4 bases, J lost 1 base, and 11 bases lay in between. CDR3 sequence: CASSQGRSSYEQYF. CDR3 sequence (DNA): TGTGCCAGCTCACAAGGGAGGTCGTCCTACGAGCAGTACTTC.

The chain carries TRBV5-1 and TRBJ2-7; TRBD2 agrees at 10 bases. From germline, CDR1 is SGHRS and CDR2 YFSETQ. The CDR3 has 14 residues. After removal of 6 bases from V and 4 bases from J, the junction contained 7 bases not matched to a gene. The CDR3 sequence: CASNSGTSAYEQYF. The CDR3 bases are TGCGCCAGCAACTCCGGGACTAGCGCTTACGAGCAGTACTTC.

This clone was detected a few times. The chain employs TRBV4-2 and TRBJ1-2, with D possibly matching TRBD1 (6 bases). V lost 4 bases and J 8 bases, leaving 20 bases between the germline ends. The CDR3 is 15 amino acids. Germline V gene lookup returns CDR1 LGHNA and CDR2 YNFKEQ. The CDR3 reads CASSRELKDSMGYTF. CDR3 coding DNA: TGTGCCAGCAGCCGAGAGCTGAAGGACAGTATGGGCTACACCTTC.

V gene TRBV18 combines with J gene TRBJ2-5; D is perhaps TRBD2 (6 bases). This CDR3 is 13 amino acids long. Trimming took 6 bases from V and 4 from J, leaving 12 bases between them. In germline, CDR1 is KGHSH, CDR2 LQKENI. DNA for the CDR3: TGTGCCAGCTCGCGCGGGGCCGGAGAGACCCAGTACTTC. The encoded protein is CASSRGAGETQYF. Full variable domain (remainder filled in from reference TRBV18 and TRBJ2-5): NAGVMQNPRHLVRRRGQEARLRCSPMKGHSHVYWYRQLPEEGLKFMVYLQKENIIDESGMPKERFSAEFPKEGPSILRIQQVVRGDSAAYFCASSRGAGETQYFGPGTRLLVL.

This clone was seen more than once but under ten times. The CDR3 DNA reads as TGCGCCAGCAGCCAGTCGCTCGTGGGGCTAGCGGGACCAGAGCAGTTCTTC. Encoded protein: CASSQSLVGLAGPEQFF. The chain couples TRBV4-1 to TRBJ2-1; 9 bases agree with TRBD2. This CDR3 has 17 residues. Germline V gene lookup returns CDR1 MGHRA and CDR2 YSYEKL. V dropped 3 bases and J dropped 10; count of bases not matched to a gene: 16.

The chain is built from TRBV19 and TRBJ2-5, with 12 bases that match TRBD2. V lost 5 bases to trimming and J lost 5 bases; unmatched junction nucleotides: 6. The CDR3 is made up of 15 amino acids. Looked up from germline, CDR1 is LNHDA and CDR2 is SQIVND (reference sequence). The chain's CDR3 is CASSSRLAGVETQYF. CDR3 nucleotide sequence: TGTGCCAGTAGTTCCCGACTAGCGGGGGTGGAGACCCAGTACTTC.

The CDR3 sequence: CASSFPGEQYF. The CDR3 nucleotides are TGTGCCAGCAGCTTTCCGGGGGAGCAGTACTTC. The chain uses TRBV11-2 and TRBJ2-7; D perhaps matches TRBD2 (5 bases). This CDR3 comprises 11 residues. V gave up 3 bases and J gave up 7 bases, with 7 bases separating them. CDR1 is SGHAT, CDR2 FQNNGV, per germline.

The chain's CDR3 is CASSLGGPDVQPQHF. The CDR3 DNA reads TGTGCCAGCAGTCTAGGGGGACCGGACGTACAGCCCCAGCATTTT. This chain links TRBV27 with TRBJ1-5, with D tentatively TRBD1 (6 bases). Germline lookup yields CDR1 MNHEY and CDR2 SMNVEV (reference sequence). Trimming stripped 5 bases from V and 7 bases from J, with 18 bases between. CDR3 length: 15 residues.

Only a few counts were recorded for this clone. The chain combines TRBV27 with TRBJ2-1; TRBD2 matches at 15 bases. The V and J ends lost 6 bases and 9 bases, in that order; junction bases with no gene match: 9. CDR1 and CDR2 from the germline V gene are MNHEY and SMNVEV (reference sequence). This CDR3 is built from 16 residues. The CDR3 is CASSLGLAGGVGEQFF. CDR3 nucleotides: TGTGCCAGCAGCCTAGGACTAGCGGGAGGGGTTGGTGAGCAGTTCTTC.

This chain connects TRBV7-9 to TRBJ2-5, with TRBD1 matching over 8 bases. The junction had 3 bases not matched to a gene; V was cut back by 1 base and J by 2 bases. This CDR3 spans 15 amino acids. The germline V gene has CDR1 SEHNR and CDR2 FQNEAQ (reference sequence). For the CDR3, the DNA is TGTGCCAGCAGCTTAGGGACAGGGTTACAAGAGACCCAGTACTTC. It is translated as CASSLGTGLQETQYF.